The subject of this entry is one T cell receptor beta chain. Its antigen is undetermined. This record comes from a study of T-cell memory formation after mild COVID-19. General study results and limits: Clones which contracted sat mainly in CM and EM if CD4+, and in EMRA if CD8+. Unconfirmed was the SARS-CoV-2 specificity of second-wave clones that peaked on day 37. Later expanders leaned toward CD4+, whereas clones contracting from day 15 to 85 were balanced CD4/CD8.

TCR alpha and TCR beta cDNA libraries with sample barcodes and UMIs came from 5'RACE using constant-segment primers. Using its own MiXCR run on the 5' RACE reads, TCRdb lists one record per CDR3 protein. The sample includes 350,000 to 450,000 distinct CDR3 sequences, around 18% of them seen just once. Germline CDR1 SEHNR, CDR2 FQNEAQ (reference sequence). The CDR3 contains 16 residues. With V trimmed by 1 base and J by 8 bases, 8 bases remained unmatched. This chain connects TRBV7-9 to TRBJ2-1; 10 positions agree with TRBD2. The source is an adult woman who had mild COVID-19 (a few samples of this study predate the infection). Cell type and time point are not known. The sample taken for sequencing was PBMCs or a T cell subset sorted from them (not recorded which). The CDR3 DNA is TGTGCCAGCAGCTTAGTTTCGCTAGCGGGAGATCATGAGCAGTTCTTC. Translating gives CASSLVSLAGDHEQFF.